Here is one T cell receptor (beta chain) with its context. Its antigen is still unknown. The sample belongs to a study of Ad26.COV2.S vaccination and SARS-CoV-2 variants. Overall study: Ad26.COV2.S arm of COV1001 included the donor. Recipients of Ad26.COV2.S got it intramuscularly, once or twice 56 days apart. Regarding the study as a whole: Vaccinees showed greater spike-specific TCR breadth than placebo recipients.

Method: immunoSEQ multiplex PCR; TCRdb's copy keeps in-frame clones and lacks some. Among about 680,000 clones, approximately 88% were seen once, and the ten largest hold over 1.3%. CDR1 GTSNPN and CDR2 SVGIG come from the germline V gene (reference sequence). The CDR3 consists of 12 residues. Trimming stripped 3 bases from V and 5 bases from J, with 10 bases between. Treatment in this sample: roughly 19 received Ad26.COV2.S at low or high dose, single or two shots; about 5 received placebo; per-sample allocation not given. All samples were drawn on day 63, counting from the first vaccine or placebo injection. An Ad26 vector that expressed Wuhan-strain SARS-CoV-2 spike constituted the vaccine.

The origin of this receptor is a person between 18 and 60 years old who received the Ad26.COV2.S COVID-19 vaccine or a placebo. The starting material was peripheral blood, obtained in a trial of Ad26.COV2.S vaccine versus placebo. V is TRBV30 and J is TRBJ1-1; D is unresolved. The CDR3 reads CAWRETRTEAFF. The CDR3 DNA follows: TGTGCCTGGAGGGAGACAAGAACTGAAGCTTTCTTT.